Presented here are 6 T cell receptor beta chains from one specimen sequenced in a study of T cell clonality in common variable immunodeficiency. Sequencing was performed with immunoSEQ multiplex PCR; in TCRdb, only in-frame clones are kept and a portion is missing. The sample is made up of approximately 30,000 clones, none counted only once. The material sequenced was peripheral blood mononuclear cells. These receptors came from a person aged 18 to 75 in good health.

At least ten counts were recorded for this clone. The CDR3 goes on 3 residues after the read ends, and that part is filled in from the germline J gene. The rearrangement links TRBV5-1 to TRBJ1-1, with 8 positions matching TRBD1. CDR3 length equals 13 residues. Germline V gene data show CDR1 as SGHRS and CDR2 as YFSETQ. Germline trimming cut 7 bases from V and 2 bases from J; bases unmatched to any gene: 4. The CDR3 sequence: CASFDRGNTEAFF. The covered CDR3 bases are TGCGCCAGCTTCGACAGGGGCAACACTGAA.

This clone was found many times. The read stops 3 residues short of the end of the CDR3; the missing end is completed from the germline J gene. The genes are TRBV30 and TRBJ1-5; D gene unclear. The V end lost 1 base, the J end lost 4 bases, and 8 bases lay between the germline ends. Germline V gene sequence: CDR1 GTSNPN, CDR2 SVGIG (reference sequence). CDR3 length: 13 amino acids. The CDR3 DNA, read in part, is TGTGCCTGGAGTGCACAGCCGAATCAGCCC. It is translated as CAWSAQPNQP. The complete CDR3 protein is CAWSAQPNQPQHF.

Comment on this clone: The read halts 3 residues ahead of the CDR3 end, with the missing end drawn from the germline J gene. This sequence joins TRBV20-1 and TRBJ2-1; 9 nucleotides align to TRBD2. Trimming took 3 bases from V and 9 from J; bases not matched to a gene: 9. The V gene's germline CDR1 is DFQATT and CDR2 SNEGSKA (reference sequence). The CDR3 contains 14 residues. This chain's CDR3 is CSASLAGLVLEQFF. The sequenced part of the CDR3 DNA is TGCAGTGCTAGTCTAGCGGGATTAGTTCTTGAG.

This clone turned up a few times. The CDR3 extends 3 residues past the end of the read, so its final part is completed from the germline J gene. The V and J genes are TRBV20-1 and TRBJ2-1; 13 bases match TRBD2. V was pared by 6 bases and J by 4 bases, with 9 bases of the junction left unmatched. Looked up from germline, CDR1 is DFQATT and CDR2 is SNEGSKA (reference sequence). The CDR3 loop spans 16 amino acids. CDR3 DNA (partial): TGCAGTGCCGTGACTGGGACTAGCGGGGCATACAATGAG. It translates to CSAVTGTSGAYNE. The whole CDR3 protein is CSAVTGTSGAYNEQFF.

This clone has ten or more counts. The junction does not match germline at one end; this may be a read error. The DNA ends 3 residues before the CDR3 does, and the rest of the CDR3 is filled in from the germline J gene. The chain couples TRBV18 to TRBJ1-2; 7 bases agree with TRBD1. The CDR3 sequence is 13 residues long. Germline V gives CDR1 KGHSH, CDR2 LQKENI. Here the CDR3 reads CASSPDRTYDYTF. CDR3 DNA, as far as it was read: TGTGCCAGCTCACCGGACAGGACGTATGAC.

Notes on this clone: The CDR3 end lies 3 residues beyond the end of the read and is filled in from the germline J gene. V and J are TRBV5-1 and TRBJ1-2; 7 nucleotides agree with TRBD1. Trimming took 2 bases from V and 4 from J; bases not matched to a gene: 5. CDR1 SGHRS and CDR2 YFSETQ come from the germline V gene. The CDR3 runs 14 residues. CDR3 DNA (partial): TGCGCCAGCAGCTTAACAGGGGATGCCTATGGC. It encodes CASSLTGDAYG. In full, the CDR3 reads CASSLTGDAYGYTF.